This TCR beta chain was profiled in a study of OX40 agonist ivuxolimab in advanced cancers. For the study in its entirety: Ivuxolimab was a fully human IgG2 agonistic monoclonal antibody targeting the costimulatory receptor OX40 (CD134). Intravenous ivuxolimab was administered to patients every 2 weeks at six dose levels: 0.01, 0.1, 0.3, 1.5, 3 and 10 mg/kg. A male proportion of 70% to 90% and a mean age of 60 years, ranging from roughly 23 to 79, were recorded for the dose-escalation cohort. Peripheral TCRbeta sequencing aimed to test whether ivuxolimab altered TCR sequence diversity and caused clonal T-cell expansion. Among the roughly 50 dose-escalation patients, approximately 20 had hepatocellular carcinoma, 15 or so melanoma, 9 renal cell carcinoma and 9 head and neck cancer. The paper reports the monotherapy dose-escalation portion (N of about 54 patients) of the phase I ivuxolimab trial. Patients were allowed to have had prior anti-PD-1, anti-PD-L1 or anti-CTLA-4 therapy, and around 37% of the dose-escalation patients had previously received checkpoint inhibitors. Partial responses occurred in three dose-escalation patients: two with cutaneous melanoma and one with hepatocellular carcinoma.

To sequence the TCRbeta CDR3 region, genomic DNA was isolated from the sorted cells. TCRbeta CDR3 regions were sequenced using the immunoSEQ Assay. This immuneACCESS table, as held by TCRdb, lists in-frame sequences with V and J called but not all clones. Of the missing ones, under half trace to an unresolved V gene in checked studies; the others have no known cause. The sample table shows under 75,000 clones, and 84% are seen once. The ten largest clones take up roughly 0.79% of the sample. Study-wide conclusions, independent of this receptor: On average, CD8+ T cells showed more expanded clones than CD4+ T cells after ivuxolimab. Partial responders in the 0.1-3.0 mg/kg groups had among the lowest normalized peripheral clonal expansion, especially among CD8+ T cells. Low levels of normalized T-cell clonal expansion were also seen in some patients who did not respond. At doses of 0.1 to 3.0 mg/kg, clonal expansion of both CD4+ and CD8+ blood T cells was observed from baseline to week 6. Antigen specificity was not determined for the clonally expanded peripheral T cells.

Its CDR3 holds 11 amino acids, cysteine through phenylalanine. Here the CDR3 DNA is all that survives: 33 bases in frame from base 1. CDR1 is given as DFQATT and CDR2 as SNEGSKA, both from the germline V gene (reference sequence). V was cut back by 1 base and J by 4 bases, leaving a gap of 5 bases between them. In regard to this clone: Its target antigen remains unknown. There are no base qualities to consult, and no much larger clone falls within one base.

The trial excluded patients who had a history of autoimmune disease or were on systemic immunosuppression. Peripheral blood for TCR sequencing was collected from all dose cohorts at baseline, on cycle 4 day 1, and on cycle 7 day 1. Samples came from an open-label, multicenter, first-in-human phase I dose-escalation trial of ivuxolimab. Adults with locally advanced or metastatic melanoma, renal cell carcinoma, hepatocellular carcinoma or head and neck squamous cell carcinoma were enrolled in the trial. Before TCR sequencing, CD4+ and CD8+ T cells were separately sorted from peripheral blood. This chain joins TRBV20-1 to TRBJ2-7; too little of a D gene remains to name it. Sequences were derived from CD4+ or CD8+ T cells sorted from blood, sampled in a trial of the OX40 agonist ivuxolimab. The sequence came from an adult with an advanced solid tumor such as melanoma, head and neck, liver or kidney cancer. The nucleotide sequence is TGCAGTGCTAGAGCCGGATACGAGCAGTACTTC. Translated, this is CSARAGYEQYF.